One sample yielded the 25 T cell receptor beta chains listed below, sequenced in a study of response to subunit inactivated influenza vaccine. TCRdb itself ran the RT-PCR reads through MiXCR, one entry per CDR3 protein. The sample contains roughly 700,000 distinct CDR3 sequences, over 11% of which appear only once. Sequences were derived from PBMCs from blood, sampled 14 to 15 days before vaccination. The receptors originated from a man in his fifties who received an inactivated influenza vaccine.

This sequence joins TRBV7-2 and TRBJ2-1; D is unresolved. V gave up 2 bases and J gave up 0 bases, with 14 bases separating them. The germline V gene has CDR1 SGHTA and CDR2 FQGNSA. This CDR3 contains 17 residues. CDR3 in amino acids: CASSLFPASSSYNEQFF. DNA for the CDR3: TGTGCCAGCAGCTTATTCCCGGCGAGTAGCTCCTACAATGAGCAGTTCTTC.

This clonotype was recorded at least ten times. The CDR3 DNA is TGTGCCAGCAGTGCCCGGACAGGGGGCAATACTGAAGCTTTCTTT. Its protein is CASSARTGGNTEAFF. This chain uses TRBV6-1 with TRBJ1-1, with TRBD1 matching 11 bases. The CDR3 consists of 15 residues. Germline V CDR1 and CDR2: MNHNS, SASEGT. The trim removed 4 bases at V and 5 bases at J, leaving 6 bases unmatched.

This clonotype was seen a few times. V usage is TRBV29-1 and J usage is TRBJ1-2, with D possibly being TRBD1 (6 bases). CDR1 and CDR2 (germline): SQVTM, ANQGSEA. V shed 3 bases and J shed 3 bases, with 8 bases lying between them. CDR3 length equals 12 residues. This CDR3 is CSVDRTDYGYTF. CDR3 DNA: TGCAGCGTTGATAGGACAGACTATGGCTACACCTTC.

The V gene is TRBV29-1, the J gene TRBJ2-5; tentative D call: TRBD2 (7 bases). The germline CDR1 and CDR2 sequences are SQVTM and ANQGSEA. The CDR3 totals 14 residues. V lost 4 bases to trimming and J lost 6 bases, with 18 bases between them. CDR3 nucleotide sequence: TGCAGCGTTGGCAACCCGGGGGGCCTGAAGACCCAGTACTTC. It codes for CSVGNPGGLKTQYF. Variable domain in full (rest from reference TRBV29-1 and TRBJ2-5): SAVISQKPSRDICQRGTSLTIQCQVDSQVTMMFWYRQQPGQSLTLIATANQGSEATYESGFVIDKFPISRPNLTFSTLTVSNMSPEDSSIYLCSVGNPGGLKTQYFGPGTRLLVL.

This clonotype was observed at least ten times. The chain employs TRBV6-2 or TRBV6-3 and TRBJ2-1; D is unclear. Germline-derived CDR1 and CDR2 are MNHEY and SVGEGT. V lost 0 bases and J 0 bases, leaving 9 bases between the germline ends. There are 16 residues in the CDR3. CDR3 nucleotides: TGTGCCAGCAGTTACTCGTCTGACGGCTCCTACAATGAGCAGTTCTTC. Translation gives CASSYSSDGSYNEQFF.

Note on this clonotype: A junction boundary mismatches the germline segment, possibly from a read error. The rearrangement joins TRBV6-1 to TRBJ2-7, with D perhaps matching TRBD2 (7 bases). Germline V gene data show CDR1 as MNHNS and CDR2 as SASEGT. The CDR3 is made up of 17 amino acids. CDR3 region: CAISEARGGTNTYEQYF. The CDR3 coding sequence is TGTGCCATCAGTGAAGCTAGGGGGGGGACAAATACCTACGAGCAGTACTTC.

This chain joins TRBV7-9 and TRBJ1-4; D unresolved. The CDR3 extends over 12 amino acids. Trimming removed 6 bases at V and 8 bases at J, with 10 bases between. CDR1 is SEHNR, CDR2 FQNEAQ, per germline (reference sequence). The CDR3 is CASRPAGEKLFF. DNA for the CDR3: TGTGCCAGCAGACCTGCGGGGGAAAAACTGTTTTTT.

The rearrangement uses TRBV7-9 and TRBJ1-5, with TRBD1 matching 9 bases. Germline trimming cut 3 bases from V and 4 bases from J; bases unmatched to any gene: 4. Looked up from germline, CDR1 is SEHNR and CDR2 is FQNEAQ (reference sequence). This CDR3 contains 15 residues. CDR3 protein: CASSLTGTGNQPQHF. In DNA form, the CDR3 reads TGTGCCAGCAGCTTGACCGGGACAGGGAATCAGCCCCAGCATTTT.

This clonotype was seen only a few times. The chain uses TRBV28 and TRBJ2-1; D gene uncertain. Deletions cut 6 bases from V and 7 bases from J, with 16 bases between. The CDR3 runs 14 residues. Germline V lookup: CDR1 MDHEN, CDR2 SYDVKM. CDR3 protein: CASRPALVGNEQFF. In DNA form, the CDR3 reads TGTGCCAGCAGACCCGCTCTGGTGGGGAATGAGCAGTTCTTC.

The chain employs TRBV7-9 and TRBJ1-2, with unresolved D. Per the germline V gene, CDR1 is SEHNR and CDR2 is FQNEAQ (reference sequence). The CDR3 has 14 amino acids. V lost 3 bases, J lost 0 bases, and 8 bases lay in between. CDR3 amino acids: CASSFGSSNYGYTF. In nucleotides, the CDR3 is TGTGCCAGCAGCTTTGGATCCTCTAACTATGGCTACACCTTC.

This clonotype has only a few counts. For the CDR3, the DNA is TGTGCCAGCAGCGTCTACAGCGAAGCTTTCTTT. Translating it yields CASSVYSEAFF. V gene TRBV11-2 combines with J gene TRBJ1-1; D remains unclear. The V gene lost 5 bases and the J gene lost 8 bases, with 9 bases spanning the gap. CDR1 is SGHAT, CDR2 FQNNGV, per germline. The CDR3 covers 11 residues.

The CDR3 sequence is CASSFMKIYGYTF. CDR3 coding DNA: TGTGCCAGCAGTTTTATGAAGATCTATGGCTACACCTTC. The V call is TRBV12-3 or TRBV12-4, the J call TRBJ1-2; D not resolved. There are 13 residues in the CDR3. Trimming cost V 3 bases and J 4 bases, with 9 bases left between them.

A word on this clonotype: The junction and the germline gene differ at one end; a read error may be behind it. This chain links TRBV27 with TRBJ2-3, with D uncertain. The CDR3 covers 12 residues. Germline values: CDR1 MNHEY, CDR2 SMNVEV (reference sequence). CDR3 sequence (DNA): TGTGCCAGCAGTTCCAGCCACAAATTACCCGTTTTT. Residues: CASSSSHKLPVF.

This chain connects TRBV4-1 to TRBJ2-5; D remains ambiguous. Per the germline V gene, CDR1 is MGHRA and CDR2 is YSYEKL. V was clipped by 1 base and J by 6 bases, with 18 bases between them. The CDR3 runs to 16 residues. The chain's CDR3 is CASSQGWLSDLKTQYF. CDR3 DNA: TGCGCCAGCAGCCAAGGTTGGCTATCGGACCTTAAGACCCAGTACTTC.

This clonotype was recorded many times. The chain carries TRBV5-1 and TRBJ2-1; tentative D call: TRBD1 (6 bases). The CDR3 totals 15 residues. Germline V gene data show CDR1 as SGHRS and CDR2 as YFSETQ. Deletions cut 5 bases from V and 3 bases from J, with 15 bases between. The CDR3 protein is CASSPSGGLYNEQFF. The CDR3 DNA reads as TGCGCCAGCAGTCCGAGTGGGGGCCTCTACAATGAGCAGTTCTTC.

This clonotype has more than one count but fewer than ten. The chain couples TRBV20-1 to TRBJ2-3, with 10 bases identical to TRBD2. CDR3 length equals 15 residues. Looked up from germline, CDR1 is DFQATT and CDR2 is SNEGSKA (reference sequence). V trimming: 2 bases; J trimming: 3 bases; junction bases outside the gene matches: 5. DNA for the CDR3: TGCAGTGCTAGACCTAGCGGGAGTAGGACAGATACGCAGTATTTT. This gives the protein CSARPSGSRTDTQYF.

This clonotype was picked up a small number of times. This chain uses TRBV4-3 with TRBJ2-1, with 9 bases fitting TRBD1. Germline V gene data show CDR1 as LGHNA and CDR2 as YSLEER. J gave up 2 bases and V 3 bases, and 8 bases lay outside the gene matches. This CDR3 has 17 residues. CDR3 in amino acids: CASSQSLGDRAYNEQFF. The DNA for the CDR3 is TGCGCCAGCAGCCAGAGCCTTGGGGACAGGGCCTACAATGAGCAGTTCTTC.

This clonotype was seen just once. The rearrangement uses TRBV28 and TRBJ2-2; D is perhaps TRBD2 (5 bases). The CDR3 extends over 14 amino acids. Germline V gene lookup returns CDR1 MDHEN and CDR2 SYDVKM. Trimming cost V 7 bases and J 6 bases, with 15 bases left between them. The DNA for the CDR3 is TGTGCCAGCAAAGCGGTGGTGAGGTCCGGGGAGCTGTTTTTT. Its translation is CASKAVVRSGELFF.

The chain couples TRBV10-3 to TRBJ1-1, with D maybe TRBD1 (6 bases). This CDR3 is 16 amino acids long. Germline CDR1 ENHRY, CDR2 SYGVKD. V shed 10 bases and J shed 1 base, with 22 bases lying between them. The CDR3 reads CATRRGGADSNTEAFF. The CDR3 DNA reads TGTGCCACCCGACGGGGGGGGGCGGATTCGAACACTGAAGCTTTCTTT.

DNA of the CDR3: TGCAGCGTTGATTCCGACCCCACAGATACGCAGTATTTT. The encoded protein is CSVDSDPTDTQYF. The V and J genes are TRBV29-1 and TRBJ2-3; D unclear. From germline, CDR1 is SQVTM and CDR2 ANQGSEA. CDR3 length: 13 amino acids. V was clipped by 3 bases and J by 2 bases, with 9 bases between them.

The chain couples TRBV11-2 to TRBJ2-3; possible D gene TRBD2, 5 bases. The CDR3 sequence is 17 residues long. With 5 bases removed from V and 2 bases from J, the gap between germline ends came to 20 bases. Germline V gene sequence: CDR1 SGHAT, CDR2 FQNNGV. CDR3 amino acids: CASSPPSGTQTTDTQYF. In DNA form, the CDR3 reads TGTGCCAGCAGCCCCCCCAGCGGCACTCAGACCACAGATACGCAGTATTTT.

The V call is TRBV7-2, the J call TRBJ2-3; D is unclear. CDR1 and CDR2 (germline): SGHTA, FQGNSA. CDR3 length: 15 amino acids. V lost 5 bases and J lost 2, with 14 bases in between. The CDR3 coding sequence is TGTGCCAGCAGCGGCCAAGCCGAATACACAGATACGCAGTATTTT. Its protein product is CASSGQAEYTDTQYF.

The sample holds a few counts of this clonotype. This rearrangement joins TRBV7-2 to TRBJ1-4; D possibly corresponds to TRBD1 (5 bases). Germline assignment: CDR1 SGHTA and CDR2 FQGNSA. The V and J ends lost 1 base and 7 bases respectively, with 10 bases between them. The CDR3 loop spans 14 amino acids. The CDR3, as DNA: TGTGCCAGCAGCTTAGGGTACGGGGGTGAAAAACTGTTTTTT. Translation: CASSLGYGGEKLFF.

This clonotype appeared a few times. The chain is built from TRBV7-2 and TRBJ2-1, with D possibly TRBD2 on 7 matching bases. CDR1 and CDR2 (germline): SGHTA, FQGNSA. The CDR3 extends over 16 amino acids. V dropped 1 base and J dropped 7 bases, with 17 bases sitting between them. The CDR3 loop reads CASSLGRGPQLNEQFF. For the CDR3, the DNA is TGTGCCAGCAGCTTAGGGCGGGGGCCCCAGTTGAATGAGCAGTTCTTC. Filled out from reference TRBV7-2 and TRBJ2-1, the complete variable domain reads GAGVSQSPSNKVTEKGKDVELRCDPISGHTALYWYRQSLGQGLEFLIYFQGNSAPDKSGLPSDRFSAERTGGSVSTLTIQRTQQEDSAVYLCASSLGRGPQLNEQFFGPGTRLTVL.

This chain uses TRBV4-3 with TRBJ1-4; D remains unclear. This CDR3 has 16 residues. CDR1 and CDR2 (germline): LGHNA, YSLEER. V gave up 0 bases and J gave up 7 bases, with 15 bases separating them. CDR3 DNA sequence: TGCGCCAGCAGCCAAGATCTGGCTCTTGGGAGTGAAAAACTGTTTTTT. Translating it yields CASSQDLALGSEKLFF.